The 26 T cell receptor beta chains below were found in one sample sequenced in a study of Graves' ophthalmopathy and Graves' hyperthyroidism (dated by TCRdb to about 2018). Instrument used: Illumina HiSeq 2000. TCR beta CDR3 regions were amplified from RNA transcripts for repertoire sequencing. The first round of RT-PCR was done with HTBI primers and the Qiagen OneStep RT-PCR kit, and was followed by a second round of multiplex PCR, then size selection and purification. Clones were called with MiXCR by TCRdb after fastp trimmed the public reads at Q25, and only in-frame beta chains were retained. Duplicate CDR3 protein sequences are folded into a single record with the most common DNA and genes. This sample has hundreds of thousands of distinct CDR3 sequences in its table, and 40% of those were observed once. The ten largest account for 35% to 55% of the sample. Sample: peripheral blood. Receptors originate from an adult man with Graves' ophthalmopathy.

V gene TRBV5-1 combines with J gene TRBJ2-2; D may be TRBD2 (5 bases). CDR3 length: 14 residues. The V end was cut by 5 bases, the J end by 4 bases, with 12 bases between. CDR1 is SGHRS, CDR2 YFSETQ, per germline. The CDR3 sequence: CASRTSGVTGELFF. The CDR3 coding sequence is TGCGCCAGCAGAACCAGCGGAGTCACCGGGGAGCTGTTTTTT.

A remark on this clonotype: At one of its ends the junction is not consistent with the germline gene, which may arise from a read error. This rearrangement joins TRBV11-1 to TRBJ2-6; a possible D gene is TRBD2 (5 bases). The germline gives CDR1 SGHAT, CDR2 FQDESV (reference sequence). This CDR3 has 13 residues. This CDR3 is CASSPAGVNVLTF. The CDR3 coding sequence is TGTGCCAGCAGCCCTGCCGGGGTCAACGTCCTGACTTTC.

This clonotype appeared a few times. This chain links TRBV25-1 with TRBJ2-7; 9 bases map to TRBD2. Germline-derived CDR1 and CDR2 are MGHDK and SYGVNS. The CDR3 extends over 14 amino acids. Trimming removed 6 bases from V and 6 bases from J; junction bases left unmatched: 9. CDR3: CASSQIAGESEQYF. In DNA, the CDR3 is TGTGCCAGCAGCCAAATAGCGGGAGAGAGCGAGCAGTACTTC.

In regard to this clonotype: Germline and junction disagree at one end, which may indicate a read error. J is TRBJ2-7 and V is TRBV7-6, with 10 bases lining up with TRBD2. CDR3 length: 16 amino acids. Germline V gene data show CDR1 as SGHVS and CDR2 as FNYEAQ. The CDR3 coding sequence is TGTGCCGGCAGCAATATTCGAAGCGGGGGGGTGCACGAGCAGTACTTC. Protein sequence: CAGSNIRSGGVHEQYF.

There are a few counts of this clonotype. This sequence joins TRBV6-5 and TRBJ2-6; D is uncertain. CDR1 and CDR2 from the germline V gene are MNHEY and SVGAGI. Trimming took 7 bases from V and 2 from J, leaving 6 bases between them. The CDR3 loop spans 13 amino acids. This CDR3 is CASIGTGANVLTF. Here the CDR3 DNA reads TGTGCCAGCATTGGAACTGGGGCCAACGTCCTGACTTTC.

This sequence joins TRBV19 and TRBJ2-5; D unresolved. Trimming pared 2 bases from V and 1 base from J, leaving 8 bases between. This CDR3 comprises 14 residues. Germline CDR1 reads LNHDA; CDR2 reads SQIVND (reference sequence). In DNA, the CDR3 is TGTGCCAGTAGTATAAATCACGCCCAAGAGACCCAGTACTTC. Translated, it gives CASSINHAQETQYF.

The table lists this clonotype with many counts. The chain links TRBV7-3 to TRBJ2-5; D unresolved. Germline loops: CDR1 SGHTA, CDR2 FQGTGA. V was clipped by 0 bases and J by 0 bases, with 11 bases between them. This CDR3 is built from 16 residues. The CDR3 DNA sequence: TGTGCCAGCAGCTTAACGGATGGTTCGTACCAAGAGACCCAGTACTTC. As protein: CASSLTDGSYQETQYF.

As for this clonotype: Compared with germline, one end of the junction differs, possibly owing to a read error. The J gene is TRBJ2-7, the V gene TRBV20-1, with TRBD1 as a possible D gene (6 bases). The CDR3 is 12 amino acids. CDR1 and CDR2 from the germline V gene are DFQATT and SNEGSKA (reference sequence). The CDR3 is CSAWTVSYEQCF. As DNA, the CDR3 is TGCAGTGCTTGGACAGTGTCCTACGAGCAGTGCTTC.

In DNA form, the CDR3 reads TGTGCCAGCAGCTTAATGGGACGGCCCTATGGCTACACCTTC. Its protein is CASSLMGRPYGYTF. V is TRBV7-9 and J is TRBJ1-2; weak D call: TRBD1 (5 bases). The CDR3 totals 14 residues. V lost 2 bases to trimming and J lost 4 bases, with 11 bases between them. CDR1 and CDR2 from the germline V gene are SEHNR and FQNEAQ (reference sequence). The complete variable domain, with remaining parts taken from reference TRBV7-9 and TRBJ1-2, reads DTGVSQNPRHKITKRGQNVTFRCDPISEHNRLYWYRQTLGQGPEFLTYFQNEAQLEKSRLLSDRFSAERPKGSFSTLEIQRTEQGDSAMYLCASSLMGRPYGYTFGSGTRLTVV.

The chain links TRBV19 to TRBJ2-7; D assignment may be TRBD1 or TRBD2 (5 bases each). The CDR3 runs to 14 residues. V was cut by 9 bases and J by 3 bases, with 18 bases left in between. Germline V lookup: CDR1 LNHDA, CDR2 SQIVND (reference sequence). As DNA, the CDR3 is TGTGCCAGCAGCCTGGGGACGGATGACTACGAGCAGTACTTC. It codes for CASSLGTDDYEQYF.

The V and J genes are TRBV20-1 and TRBJ2-7; 9 bases map to TRBD1. CDR3 length: 16 amino acids. Germline lookup yields CDR1 DFQATT and CDR2 SNEGSKA (reference sequence). V trimming: 0 bases; J trimming: 5 bases; junction bases outside the gene matches: 11. The CDR3 bases are TGCAGTGCTAGAGATGTTAAGAGGACAGGGGTCCACGAGCAGTACTTC. This gives the protein CSARDVKRTGVHEQYF.

A remark on this clonotype: The junction and the germline gene differ at one end; a read error may be behind it. The V call is TRBV20-1, the J call TRBJ1-1; the match to TRBD1 covers 7 bases. Germline V CDR1 and CDR2: DFQATT, SNEGSKA (reference sequence). The CDR3 extends over 15 amino acids. CDR3 coding DNA: TGCAGTGCTAGAGATCGGGGACAGAGGAACACTGAAGCTTCCTTT. The encoded protein is CSARDRGQRNTEASF.

The gene calls are TRBV20-1 and TRBJ2-7; 9 positions agree with TRBD1. The length of the CDR3 is 13 residues. Germline CDR1 and CDR2: DFQATT and SNEGSKA (reference sequence). V shed 4 bases, J shed 4 bases, and the junction held 5 bases outside the gene matches. CDR3 region: CSATEQGAYEQYF. The CDR3 DNA sequence: TGCAGTGCTACAGAACAGGGGGCTTACGAGCAGTACTTC.

This clonotype was counted ten times or more. Here the CDR3 DNA reads TGTGCCAGCAGCTTTGGGCAGAACACCGGGGAGCTGTTTTTT. Its protein product is CASSFGQNTGELFF. J is TRBJ2-2 and V is TRBV7-2, with no clear D. Germline CDR1 SGHTA, CDR2 FQGNSA. This CDR3 has 14 residues. Trimming stripped 3 bases from V and 1 base from J, with 6 bases between.

A few counts support this clonotype. V gene TRBV10-3 combines with J gene TRBJ1-1; D perhaps matches TRBD1 (5 bases). Germline V gene data show CDR1 as ENHRY and CDR2 as SYGVKD. The CDR3 consists of 16 residues. The germline V and J ends were trimmed by 10 bases and 0 bases, with 21 bases remaining between them. The CDR3 sequence is CASSRDPGAVNTEAFF. CDR3 nucleotide sequence: TGTGCCAGCAGCCGAGATCCCGGGGCGGTGAACACTGAAGCTTTCTTT.

Written as DNA, the CDR3 is TGTGCCAGTAGTATCGGGACTAGACAAGAGACCCAGTACTTC. Translating it yields CASSIGTRQETQYF. The V call is TRBV19, the J call TRBJ2-5; TRBD2 matches 8 bases. CDR3 size: 14 residues. Per the germline V gene, CDR1 is LNHDA and CDR2 is SQIVND (reference sequence). V lost 3 bases to trimming and J lost 2 bases; unmatched junction nucleotides: 2.

At least ten counts were recorded for this clonotype. The chain is built from TRBV7-9 and TRBJ2-7; D uncertain. Per germline, CDR1 SEHNR and CDR2 FQNEAQ (reference sequence). This CDR3 spans 13 amino acids. Deletions cut 0 bases from V and 6 bases from J, with 9 bases between. This CDR3 reads CASSLAGPIEQYF. CDR3 nucleotide sequence: TGTGCCAGCAGCTTAGCAGGGCCCATCGAGCAGTACTTC.

This chain connects TRBV7-9 to TRBJ2-7; 9 bases map to TRBD2. The CDR3 loop spans 15 amino acids. Germline V gives CDR1 SEHNR, CDR2 FQNEAQ (reference sequence). Trimming took 5 bases from V and 6 from J; bases not matched to a gene: 11. The DNA for the CDR3 is TGTGCCAGCAGCCCCTCCGTAGCGGGAGCTTTCGAGCAGTACTTC. The encoded protein is CASSPSVAGAFEQYF.

This clonotype was seen repeatedly, ten times or more. The J gene is TRBJ1-6, the V gene TRBV7-8; TRBD1 is a possible D gene (6 bases). This CDR3 has 14 residues. Germline values: CDR1 SGHVS, CDR2 FQNEAQ. The V and J ends lost 1 base and 6 bases respectively, with 7 bases between them. CDR3 DNA sequence: TGTGCCAGCAGCTTAGTACAGGGTAATTCACCCCTCCACTTT. Translation gives CASSLVQGNSPLHF.

With regard to this clonotype: At one end, the junction sequence differs from germline, possibly due to a read error. The chain recombines TRBV5-4 with TRBJ1-2; 8 bases are shared with TRBD1. CDR3 length: 17 residues. CDR1 and CDR2 (germline): SGHNT, YYREEE (reference sequence). This chain's CDR3 is CASSDLSAGGSGYGCTF. The CDR3 nucleotides read TGTGCCAGCAGCGACCTAAGTGCAGGGGGCTCTGGCTATGGCTGCACCTTC.

The genes are TRBV7-9 and TRBJ1-2, with no clear D. The V end lost 5 bases, the J end lost 5 bases, and 15 bases lay between the germline ends. The CDR3 loop spans 14 amino acids. Germline assignment: CDR1 SEHNR and CDR2 FQNEAQ (reference sequence). In DNA form, the CDR3 reads TGTGCCAGCAGCCATGGAGGACCTTCGTATGGCTACACCTTC. This sequence encodes CASSHGGPSYGYTF.

A single count supports this clonotype. V is TRBV19 and J is TRBJ1-5; tentatively, D is TRBD1 (6 bases). Germline V gene lookup returns CDR1 LNHDA and CDR2 SQIVND (reference sequence). V lost 6 bases and J 7 bases, leaving 16 bases between the germline ends. The CDR3 totals 14 residues. The DNA for the CDR3 is TGTGCCAGTAGCCCACGAGATGGGGGCCAGCCCCAGCATTTT. This sequence encodes CASSPRDGGQPQHF.

The chain is built from TRBV13 and TRBJ2-7; 10 positions agree with TRBD2. Germline CDR1 and CDR2: PRHDT and FYEKMQ (reference sequence). The CDR3 is made up of 14 amino acids. The V gene end was trimmed by 2 bases and the J gene end by 6 bases; junction bases not matched to a gene: 4. DNA for the CDR3: TGTGCCAGCAGCTTAACTAGCGGGGCTTCCGAGCAGTACTTC. Amino acid sequence: CASSLTSGASEQYF.

This clonotype showed up many times. This chain links TRBV2 with TRBJ1-6; TRBD1 matches at 8 bases. The CDR3 has 14 residues. The germline V gene encodes CDR1 SNHLY and CDR2 FYNNEI. V lost 6 bases to trimming and J lost 6 bases; unmatched junction nucleotides: 4. The chain's CDR3 is CASSPDRVNSPLHF. CDR3 nucleotides: TGTGCCAGCAGCCCGGACAGGGTTAATTCACCCCTCCACTTT.

This clonotype was seen ten or more times. The V gene is TRBV10-3, the J gene TRBJ1-4; D not resolved. The CDR3 length is 13 residues. Trimming stripped 6 bases from V and 4 bases from J, with 9 bases between. The V gene's germline CDR1 is ENHRY and CDR2 SYGVKD. CDR3 residues: CAIRQRNNEKLFF. CDR3 nucleotide sequence: TGTGCCATCAGACAGAGAAATAATGAAAAACTGTTTTTT.

The rearrangement links TRBV6-2 or TRBV6-3 to TRBJ2-7; 9 positions match TRBD2. Per the germline V gene, CDR1 is MNHEY and CDR2 is SVGEGT. The CDR3 loop spans 13 amino acids. J lost 1 base, V lost 8 bases, and 3 bases had no gene match. The CDR3 protein is CASGSGGSYEQYF. The CDR3 DNA reads as TGTGCCAGCGGTAGCGGGGGTTCCTACGAGCAGTACTTC.